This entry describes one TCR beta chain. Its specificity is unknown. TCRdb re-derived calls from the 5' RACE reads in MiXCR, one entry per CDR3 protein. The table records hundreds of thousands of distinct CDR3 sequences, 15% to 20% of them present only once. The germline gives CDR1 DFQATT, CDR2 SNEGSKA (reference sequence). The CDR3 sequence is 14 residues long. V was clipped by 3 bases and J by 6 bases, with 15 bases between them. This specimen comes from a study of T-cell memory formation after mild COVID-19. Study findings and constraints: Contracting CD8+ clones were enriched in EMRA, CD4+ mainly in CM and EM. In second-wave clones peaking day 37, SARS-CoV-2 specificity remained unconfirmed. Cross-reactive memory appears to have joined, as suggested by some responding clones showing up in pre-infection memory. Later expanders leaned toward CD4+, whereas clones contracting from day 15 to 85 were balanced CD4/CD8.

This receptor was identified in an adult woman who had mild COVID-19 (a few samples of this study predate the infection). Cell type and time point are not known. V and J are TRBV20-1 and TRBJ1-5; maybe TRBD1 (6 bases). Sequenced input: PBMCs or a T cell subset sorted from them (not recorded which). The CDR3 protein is CSASRQGQSQPQHF. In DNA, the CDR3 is TGCAGTGCTAGTAGGCAGGGGCAAAGTCAGCCCCAGCATTTT.